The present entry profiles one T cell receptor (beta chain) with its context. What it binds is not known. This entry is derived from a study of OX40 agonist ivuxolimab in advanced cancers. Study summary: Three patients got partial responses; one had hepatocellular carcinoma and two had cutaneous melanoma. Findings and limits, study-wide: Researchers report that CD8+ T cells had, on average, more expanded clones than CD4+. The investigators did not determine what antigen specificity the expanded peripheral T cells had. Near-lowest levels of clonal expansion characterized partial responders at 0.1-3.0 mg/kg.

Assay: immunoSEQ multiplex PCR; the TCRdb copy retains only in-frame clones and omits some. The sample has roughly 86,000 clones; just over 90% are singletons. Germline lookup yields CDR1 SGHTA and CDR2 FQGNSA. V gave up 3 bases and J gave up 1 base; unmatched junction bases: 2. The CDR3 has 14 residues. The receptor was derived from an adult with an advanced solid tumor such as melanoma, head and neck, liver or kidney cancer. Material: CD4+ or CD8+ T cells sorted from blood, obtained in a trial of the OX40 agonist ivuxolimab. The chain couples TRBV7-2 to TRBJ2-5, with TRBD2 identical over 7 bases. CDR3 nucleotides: TGTGCCAGCAGCTTCCAGCGGGGCCAAGAGACCCAGTACTTC. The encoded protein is CASSFQRGQETQYF.